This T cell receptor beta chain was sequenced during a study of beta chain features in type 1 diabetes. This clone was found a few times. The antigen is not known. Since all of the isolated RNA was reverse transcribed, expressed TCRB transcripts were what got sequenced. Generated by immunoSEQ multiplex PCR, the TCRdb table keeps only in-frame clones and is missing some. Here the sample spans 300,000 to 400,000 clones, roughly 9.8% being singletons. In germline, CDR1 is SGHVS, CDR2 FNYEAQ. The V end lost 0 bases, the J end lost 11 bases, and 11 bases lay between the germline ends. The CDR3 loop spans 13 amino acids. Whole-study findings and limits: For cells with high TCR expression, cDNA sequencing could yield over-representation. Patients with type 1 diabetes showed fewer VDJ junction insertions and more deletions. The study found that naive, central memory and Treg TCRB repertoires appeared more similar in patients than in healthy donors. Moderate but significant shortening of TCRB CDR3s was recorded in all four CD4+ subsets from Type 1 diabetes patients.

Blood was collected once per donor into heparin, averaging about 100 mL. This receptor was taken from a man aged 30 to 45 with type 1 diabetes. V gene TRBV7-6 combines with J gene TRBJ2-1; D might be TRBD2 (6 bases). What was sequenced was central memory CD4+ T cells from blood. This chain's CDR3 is CASSLADGSQQFF. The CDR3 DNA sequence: TGTGCCAGCAGCTTAGCGGACGGGAGCCAGCAGTTCTTC.